This record concerns one T cell receptor (beta chain) sequence. This sample is drawn from a study of blood T cell repertoires in COVID-19. Whole-study context: Spain, Italy and the United States supplied samples that represented acute and convalescent COVID-19.

In the study's own analysis: Estimates of nucleated cell counts were drawn from the amplification of reference gene primers. Using immunoSEQ multiplex PCR, the repertoire was profiled, and TCRdb retains in-frame clones only, with some absent. The D gene and trimming were derived from the DNA, and the V and J assignments and clone size from that table. In the table there are roughly 93,000 clones, roughly 80% of which are singletons. This sequence was found in a woman aged 80 or over with acute or convalescent COVID-19. Material for sequencing was peripheral blood.

The CDR3 sequence: CATKVPGQGPNEKLFF. The CDR3 region has the DNA TGTGCCACCAAGGTCCCGGGACAGGGTCCTAATGAAAAACTGTTTTTT. The rearrangement links TRBV15 to TRBJ1-4; 9 bases are a match to TRBD1. CDR1 and CDR2 (germline): LNHNV, YYDKDF (reference sequence). The J segment lost 3 bases and the V segment lost 7 bases, leaving 9 bases of the junction unmatched. This CDR3 contains 16 residues.